Listed here are 32 T cell receptor beta chains from one sample, sequenced in a study of prognosis after radiotherapy for stage I lung cancer. Amplification of the TCR beta CDR3 (from genomic DNA) was done by two-round multiplex PCR. Primers (each specific to one TRBV or TRBJ gene) were used in first-round PCR. TCRdb reprocessed the multiplex PCR reads via MiXCR and lists one record per CDR3 protein. The sample lists 30,000 or so distinct CDR3 sequences, 25% to 40% occurring once. This specimen was PBMCs, taken before or after stereotactic body radiation therapy (not recorded which). The source of these receptors is a donor aged 50 or older with non-small cell lung cancer.

This clonotype has a count of ten or more. The chain joins TRBV20-1 to TRBJ2-7; possibly TRBD1 for D (6 bases). Trimming pared 5 bases from V and 2 bases from J, leaving 13 bases between. In germline, CDR1 is DFQATT, CDR2 SNEGSKA (reference sequence). The CDR3 spans 13 residues. This CDR3 is CSADPGAPYEQYF. The CDR3 bases are TGCAGTGCTGACCCAGGGGCGCCCTACGAGCAGTACTTC.

This clonotype was seen at least ten times. This chain links TRBV4-1 with TRBJ1-5, with D uncertain. Germline V gives CDR1 MGHRA, CDR2 YSYEKL. V was pared by 3 bases and J by 6 bases, with 0 bases between. The CDR3 consists of 10 residues. CDR3 region: CASSHQPQHF. CDR3 sequence (DNA): TGCGCCAGCAGCCATCAGCCCCAGCATTTT.

About this clonotype: This likely reflects a read error, since a far larger clone is one base away. J is TRBJ1-5 and V is TRBV6-5; 8 bases are a match to TRBD1. This CDR3 has 15 amino acids. V lost 2 bases, J lost 1 base, and 1 base stayed unmatched. Germline loops: CDR1 MNHEY, CDR2 SVGAGI. This CDR3 is CASSYRQGSNQPQHF. Here the CDR3 DNA reads TGTGCCAGCAGTTACCGACAGGGGAGCAATCAGCCCCAGCATTTT.

This clonotype was seen repeatedly, ten times or more. The V call is TRBV4-2, the J call TRBJ2-1; TRBD2 matches at 8 bases. CDR3 length: 12 residues. CDR1 LGHNA and CDR2 YNFKEQ come from the germline V gene. V shed 3 bases, J shed 8 bases, and the junction held 0 bases outside the gene matches. For the CDR3, the DNA is TGTGCCAGCAGCCACGGGAGGGATGAGCAGTTCTTC. It yields the protein CASSHGRDEQFF.

This clonotype appeared many times. The rearrangement links TRBV29-1 to TRBJ2-5, with D possibly TRBD2 on 5 matching bases. CDR1 and CDR2 from the germline V gene are SQVTM and ANQGSEA. The CDR3 runs to 12 residues. Trimming left V 4 bases short and J 5 bases short, with 11 bases between. In DNA form, the CDR3 reads TGCAGCGTTGTCCTTTCGGGGGAGACCCAGTACTTC. It codes for CSVVLSGETQYF.

This clonotype showed up many times. The chain uses TRBV13 and TRBJ2-7; 11 positions match TRBD1. The germline V gene has CDR1 PRHDT and CDR2 FYEKMQ (reference sequence). V trimming: 4 bases; J trimming: 4 bases; junction bases outside the gene matches: 6. The CDR3 is 15 amino acids. The CDR3 spells CASSSADRGQYEQYF. The CDR3, as DNA: TGTGCCAGCAGCTCGGCGGACAGGGGGCAGTACGAGCAGTACTTC.

Remarks on this clonotype: A read error is the likely source, as a far larger clone sits one nucleotide away. The V gene is TRBV6-2 or TRBV6-3, the J gene TRBJ2-7; D gene uncertain. Germline lookup yields CDR1 MNHEY and CDR2 SVGEGT. The CDR3 totals 12 residues. V lost 10 bases and J lost 0, with 10 bases in between. The DNA for the CDR3 is TGTGCCATCAGCCGCAGCTCCTACGAGCAGTACTTC. Translating gives CAISRSSYEQYF.

This clonotype is a singleton in its sample. The rearrangement joins TRBV2 to TRBJ2-2, with 7 bases lining up with TRBD2. Germline CDR1 SNHLY, CDR2 FYNNEI. Germline trimming cut 5 bases from V and 7 bases from J; bases unmatched to any gene: 10. CDR3 length equals 15 residues. The CDR3 sequence: CASSYPAGSGGELFF. The CDR3 nucleotides are TGTGCCAGCAGTTATCCAGCGGGATCTGGCGGGGAGCTGTTTTTT.

A word on this clonotype: A read error may explain this, as a much larger clone is one base away. The CDR3 region is CSVERENTGELLF. For the CDR3, the DNA is TGCAGTGTCGAGCGGGAGAACACCGGGGAGCTGCTTTTT. The V call is TRBV20-1, the J call TRBJ2-2; 8 bases fit TRBD2. This CDR3 comprises 13 residues. Germline CDR1 is DFQATT and CDR2 is SNEGSKA (reference sequence).

This clonotype occurred many times. The chain employs TRBV10-3 and TRBJ1-1; the D gene is possibly TRBD1 (5 bases). V lost 0 bases to trimming and J lost 5 bases, with 13 bases between them. The length of the CDR3 is 15 residues. The germline V gene encodes CDR1 ENHRY and CDR2 SYGVKD. The DNA for the CDR3 is TGTGCCATCAGTGAGTCGTCGGGGGTTCGGACTGAAGCTTTCTTT. Protein: CAISESSGVRTEAFF.

A note on this clonotype: A much larger clone differs from this one at a single base, so this may be a read error. The J gene is TRBJ1-5, the V gene TRBV29-1; 7 nucleotides align to TRBD1. The CDR3 runs 16 residues. The germline V gene encodes CDR1 SQVTM and CDR2 ANQGSEA. V lost 3 bases, J lost 2 bases, and 10 bases stayed unmatched. The CDR3 sequence is CSVEDLRDSCNQPQHF. In nucleotides, the CDR3 is TGCAGCGTTGAGGACCTTCGGGACAGCTGCAATCAGCCCCAGCATTTT.

V and J are TRBV15 and TRBJ2-7; 8 positions agree with TRBD1. The CDR3 extends over 15 amino acids. Per germline, CDR1 LNHNV and CDR2 YYDKDF (reference sequence). J gave up 3 bases and V 5 bases, and 9 bases lay outside the gene matches. The CDR3 spells CATSARTGSCYEQYF. DNA of the CDR3: TGTGCCACCAGCGCCCGGACAGGGTCATGCTACGAGCAGTACTTC.

As concerns this clonotype: A much larger clone lies one base from this, so it may be a read error. The rearrangement links TRBV27 to TRBJ2-7; TRBD2 aligns across 7 bases. Germline CDR1 is MNHEY and CDR2 is SMNVEV (reference sequence). Unmatched junction bases numbered 5, after V lost 6 bases and J lost 3 bases. The CDR3 is made up of 13 amino acids. The CDR3 sequence: CASRGLLVYEQYF. CDR3 nucleotide sequence: TGTGCCAGCAGGGGACTATTAGTCTACGAGCAGTACTTC.

The gene calls are TRBV6-4 and TRBJ2-1; D uncertain. The CDR3 extends over 18 amino acids. The V gene lost 10 bases and the J gene lost 0 bases, with 25 bases spanning the gap. Germline values: CDR1 MRHNA, CDR2 SNTAGT. In DNA form, the CDR3 reads TGTGCCATTAGTCTTACATGGGCGACCGGCTTCTCCTACAATGAGCAGTTCTTC. Its translation is CAISLTWATGFSYNEQFF.

Points on this clonotype: Just one base apart from a much larger clone, this may be a read error. The V gene is TRBV28, the J gene TRBJ1-1; 9 bases line up with TRBD1. The germline V gene encodes CDR1 MDHEN and CDR2 SYDVKM. V was clipped by 4 bases and J by 5 bases; unmatched bases: 5. CDR3 length equals 14 residues. The CDR3 loop is CASSYRGLVTEAFF. CDR3 bases: TGTGCCAGCAGTTACAGGGGGCTTGTTACTGAAGCTTTCTTT.

A few counts support this clonotype. This may be a read error: a much more frequent sequence differs by one nucleotide. The chain joins TRBV6-5 to TRBJ1-2; D gene unclear. Germline CDR1 reads MNHEY; CDR2 reads SVGAGI. The CDR3 has 13 residues. CDR3 amino acids: CASSYGPENGCTF. The CDR3 DNA sequence: TGTGCCAGCAGTTACGGACCGGAGAATGGCTGCACCTTC.

This clonotype appeared many times. The rearrangement uses TRBV4-2 and TRBJ2-7; D remains unclear. The CDR3 is 13 amino acids. V dropped 1 base and J dropped 7 bases, with 11 bases sitting between them. Germline V lookup: CDR1 LGHNA, CDR2 YNFKEQ. The CDR3 region is CASSQGSGPEQYF. The CDR3 DNA reads as TGTGCCAGCAGCCAAGGCTCCGGTCCTGAGCAGTACTTC.

The sample holds many counts of this clonotype. The V call is TRBV6-2 or TRBV6-3, the J call TRBJ1-5; D is ambiguous. This CDR3 has 14 amino acids. In germline, CDR1 is MNHEY, CDR2 SVGEGT. V lost 0 bases and J 3 bases, leaving 6 bases between the germline ends. The CDR3 DNA reads as TGTGCCAGCAGTTACTCAGGGTTCAATCAGCCCCAGCATTTT. This gives the protein CASSYSGFNQPQHF.

This clonotype was seen repeatedly, ten times or more. The V call is TRBV19, the J call TRBJ2-1; either TRBD1 or TRBD2 may supply D (5 bases each). The CDR3 spans 11 residues. Germline V gene data show CDR1 as LNHDA and CDR2 as SQIVND (reference sequence). The V end was cut by 4 bases, the J end by 12 bases, with 10 bases between. The CDR3 protein is CASSTPGPQFF. DNA of the CDR3: TGTGCCAGTAGTACCCCGGGGCCGCAGTTCTTC.

Of note for this clonotype: Mismatch with germline at one junction end may stem from a read error. V and J are TRBV9 and TRBJ2-7; 7 bases fit TRBD2. The CDR3 loop spans 15 amino acids. CDR1 is SGDLS and CDR2 is YYNGEE in the germline V gene. In DNA form, the CDR3 reads TGTGCCAGCAGCTTGGGGGGGGACCACTCCTACCAGCAGTACTTC. This encodes CASSLGGDHSYQQYF.

This clonotype was picked up many times. The chain employs TRBV12-3 or TRBV12-4 and TRBJ2-7, with D perhaps TRBD1 (5 bases). The CDR3 is 14 amino acids. The V gene lost 6 bases and the J gene lost 2 bases, with 14 bases spanning the gap. In nucleotides, the CDR3 is TGTGCCAGCAGCCAAACAGGTTGGGCCTACGAGCAGTACTTC. Translating gives CASSQTGWAYEQYF.

By sample fraction, this clonotype is medium-sized (0.01 to 0.1%). The V and J genes are TRBV6-7 and TRBJ2-7, with no clear D. TRBV6-7 is annotated as an ORF whose role is uncertain. The V end lost 7 bases, the J end lost 0 bases, and 22 bases lay between the germline ends. This CDR3 comprises 17 residues. The CDR3 coding sequence is TGTGCCAGCATTAAGGTAGGACGCCACACCTACTCCTACGAGCAGTACTTC. Translation gives CASIKVGRHTYSYEQYF.

This clonotype showed up many times. The rearrangement joins TRBV6-1 to TRBJ1-2, with D unresolved. Germline CDR1 reads MNHNS; CDR2 reads SASEGT. The CDR3 has 13 amino acids. Trimming removed 7 bases at V and 7 bases at J, with 16 bases between. DNA of the CDR3: TGTGCCAGCACCCAATCGGTGGCGGGTGGCTACACCTTC. Translation: CASTQSVAGGYTF.

This clonotype has just a few counts. This may come from a read error, since a much larger clone is one base off. The V and J genes are TRBV29-1 and TRBJ1-6; no clear D gene. Looked up from germline, CDR1 is SQVTM and CDR2 is ANQGSEA. Trimming stripped 6 bases from V and 10 bases from J, with 16 bases between. This CDR3 has 13 residues. CDR3 protein: CSVPTGFVSPLHF. The CDR3 bases are TGCAGCGTCCCTACCGGGTTTGTGTCACCCCTCCACTTT.

This clonotype was recorded a few times. Possible read error: a much larger clone is one base away. As DNA, the CDR3 is TGTGCCACCAGTTCCGGGGGAGGGAAAGAAAAACTGTTTTTT. Encoded protein: CATSSGGGKEKLFF. This rearrangement joins TRBV24-1 to TRBJ1-4, with a tentative D call TRBD1 (5 bases). CDR1 is KGHDR and CDR2 is SFDVKD in the germline V gene. Trimming pared 6 bases from V and 8 bases from J, leaving 15 bases between. This CDR3 has 14 amino acids.

In its sample, this clonotype was seen once. A read error may explain this, as a much larger clone is one base away. The V gene is TRBV11-2, the J gene TRBJ2-5, with 8 bases identical to TRBD1. The CDR3 is 17 residues long. V lost 4 bases and J lost 7; bases outside the gene matches: 17. Per the germline V gene, CDR1 is SGHAT and CDR2 is FQNNGV. In DNA, the CDR3 is TGTGCCAGCAGCTCCAAACGGTGGACAGGGATTCGGGGGACCCAGTACTTC. This gives the protein CASSSKRWTGIRGTQYF.

This clonotype showed up many times. This sequence joins TRBV30 and TRBJ2-3; 16 bases fit TRBD2. The CDR3 has 19 residues. From germline, CDR1 is GTSNPN and CDR2 SVGIG (reference sequence). The junction had 14 bases not matched to a gene; V was cut back by 3 bases and J by 5 bases. CDR3 nucleotides: TGTGCCTGGAGCGGGGAATCGGGACTAGCGGGAGGGCCAGGAGATACGCAGTATTTT. Encoded protein: CAWSGESGLAGGPGDTQYF. Supplemented by reference TRBV30 and TRBJ2-3, the full variable domain reads SQTIHQWPATLVQPVGSPLSLECTVEGTSNPNLYWYRQAAGRGLQLLFYSVGIGQISSEVPQNLSASRPQDRQFILSSKKLLLSDSGFYLCAWSGESGLAGGPGDTQYFGPGTRLTVL.

Details on this clonotype: It may be a read error: a sequence one base away is much more abundant. The rearrangement links TRBV18 to TRBJ2-1, with 7 bases aligning to TRBD1. V dropped 6 bases and J dropped 4; count of bases not matched to a gene: 9. CDR1 and CDR2 from the germline V gene are KGHSH and LQKENI. The CDR3 length is 15 residues. The CDR3 DNA is TGTGCCAGCTCCGCCGGGACAGTGTTTTACAATGAGCAGTTCTTC. It is translated as CASSAGTVFYNEQFF.

The genes are TRBV5-1 and TRBJ1-2, with 8 bases identical to TRBD1. CDR1 is SGHRS and CDR2 is YFSETQ in the germline V gene. Unmatched junction bases numbered 7, after V lost 2 bases and J lost 7 bases. The CDR3 sequence is 14 residues long. Here the CDR3 reads CASSFDRGQGGYTF. Here the CDR3 DNA reads TGCGCCAGCAGCTTCGACAGGGGCCAGGGTGGCTACACCTTC.

Details on this clonotype: A far larger clone is just one base off, so this is likely a read error. This chain connects TRBV2 to TRBJ2-7, with 10 positions matching TRBD1. The germline V gene encodes CDR1 SNHLY and CDR2 FYNNEI. CDR3 length: 14 amino acids. Trimming removed 7 bases from V and 4 bases from J; junction bases left unmatched: 7. The CDR3 nucleotides read TGTGCCAGCATCGCCTTGGGACAGGGGTACGAGCAGTACTTC. This codes for CASIALGQGYEQYF. Drawing the rest from reference TRBV2 and TRBJ2-7, the complete variable domain is EPEVTQTPSHQVTQMGQEVILRCVPISNHLYFYWYRQILGQKVEFLVSFYNNEISEKSEIFDDQFSVERPDGSNFTLKIRSTKLEDSAMYFCASIALGQGYEQYFGPGTRLTVT.

The chain is built from TRBV6-1 and TRBJ1-2; 7 bases agree with TRBD1. The CDR3 has 17 amino acids. Germline values: CDR1 MNHNS, CDR2 SASEGT. Losses at the gene ends were 6 bases for V and 0 bases for J; bases not matched to a gene: 13. As DNA, the CDR3 is TGTGCCAGCAGCAAAACCGGGACAGCCGGTACTAACTATGGCTACACCTTC. Amino acids: CASSKTGTAGTNYGYTF.

This clonotype occurred many times. This chain joins TRBV2 and TRBJ1-2, with TRBD1 as a possible D gene (6 bases). V lost 6 bases and J 2 bases, leaving 10 bases between the germline ends. CDR3 length: 13 amino acids. The V gene's germline CDR1 is SNHLY and CDR2 FYNNEI. This CDR3 is CASRTGTNYGYTF. The CDR3 DNA reads as TGTGCCAGCAGAACCGGGACAAACTATGGCTACACCTTC.